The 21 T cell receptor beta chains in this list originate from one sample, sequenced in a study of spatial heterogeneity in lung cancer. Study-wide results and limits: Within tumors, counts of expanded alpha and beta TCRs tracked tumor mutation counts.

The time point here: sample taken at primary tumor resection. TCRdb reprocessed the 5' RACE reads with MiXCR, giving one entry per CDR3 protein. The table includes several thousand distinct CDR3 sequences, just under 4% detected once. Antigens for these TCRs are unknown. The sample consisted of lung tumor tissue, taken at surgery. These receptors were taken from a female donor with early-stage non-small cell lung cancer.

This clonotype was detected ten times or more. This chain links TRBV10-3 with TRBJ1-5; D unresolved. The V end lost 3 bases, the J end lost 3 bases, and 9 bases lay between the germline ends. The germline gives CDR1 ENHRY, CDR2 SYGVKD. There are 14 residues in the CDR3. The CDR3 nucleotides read TGTGCCATCAGTGACTATGGTGACAATCAGCCCCAGCATTTT. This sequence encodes CAISDYGDNQPQHF.

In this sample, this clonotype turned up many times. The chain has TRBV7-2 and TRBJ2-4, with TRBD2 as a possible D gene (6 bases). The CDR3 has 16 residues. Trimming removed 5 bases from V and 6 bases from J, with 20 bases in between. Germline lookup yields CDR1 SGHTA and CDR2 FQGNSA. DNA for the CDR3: TGTGCCAGCAGCGCGATTCCCCAGGGAGCGGGAAACATTCAGTACTTC. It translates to CASSAIPQGAGNIQYF.

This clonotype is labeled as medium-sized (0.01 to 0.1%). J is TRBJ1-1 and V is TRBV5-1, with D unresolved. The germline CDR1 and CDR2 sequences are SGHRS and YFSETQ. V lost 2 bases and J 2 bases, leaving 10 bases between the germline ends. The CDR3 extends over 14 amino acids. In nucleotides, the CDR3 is TGCGCCAGCAGCTTTAACGGGGAAAACACTGAAGCTTTCTTT. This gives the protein CASSFNGENTEAFF.

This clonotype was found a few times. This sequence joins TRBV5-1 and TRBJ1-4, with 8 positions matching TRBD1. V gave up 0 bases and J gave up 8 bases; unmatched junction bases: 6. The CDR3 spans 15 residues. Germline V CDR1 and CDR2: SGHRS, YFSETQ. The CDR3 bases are TGCGCCAGCAGCTTGGCGGGACAGGCTGACGAAAAACTGTTTTTT. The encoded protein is CASSLAGQADEKLFF.

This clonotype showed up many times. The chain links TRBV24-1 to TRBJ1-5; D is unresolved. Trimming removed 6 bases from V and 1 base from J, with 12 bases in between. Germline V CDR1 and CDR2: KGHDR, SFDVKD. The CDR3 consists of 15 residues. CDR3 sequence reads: CATSPGRMSNQPQHF. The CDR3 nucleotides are TGTGCCACCAGTCCTGGGAGGATGAGCAATCAGCCCCAGCATTTT.

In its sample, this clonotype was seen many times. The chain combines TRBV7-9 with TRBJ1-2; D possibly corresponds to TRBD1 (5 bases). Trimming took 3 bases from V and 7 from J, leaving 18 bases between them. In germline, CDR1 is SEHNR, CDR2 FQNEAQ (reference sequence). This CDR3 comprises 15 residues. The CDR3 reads CASSLSGTNRGGYTF. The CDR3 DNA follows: TGTGCCAGCAGCTTGAGTGGGACGAACAGAGGTGGCTACACCTTC.

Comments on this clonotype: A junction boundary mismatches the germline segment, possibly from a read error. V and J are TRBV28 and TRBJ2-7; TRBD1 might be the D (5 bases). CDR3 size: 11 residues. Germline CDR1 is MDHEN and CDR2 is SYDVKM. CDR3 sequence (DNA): TGTGCCAGCAGTTACTCTTCGACAGTTAACTTC. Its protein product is CASSYSSTVNF. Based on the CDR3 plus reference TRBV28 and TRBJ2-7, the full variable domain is DVKVTQSSRYLVKRTGEKVFLECVQDMDHENMFWYRQDPGLGLRLIYFSYDVKMKEKGDIPEGYSVSREKKERFSLILESASTNQTSMYLCASSYSSTVNFGPGTRLTVT.

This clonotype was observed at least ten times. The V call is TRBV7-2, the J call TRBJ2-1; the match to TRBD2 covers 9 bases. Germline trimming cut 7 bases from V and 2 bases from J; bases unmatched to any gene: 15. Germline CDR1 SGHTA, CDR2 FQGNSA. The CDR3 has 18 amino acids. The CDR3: CASTPHSSGETTYNEQFF. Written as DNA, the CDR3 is TGTGCCAGCACCCCCCATTCTAGCGGGGAGACGACCTACAATGAGCAGTTCTTC.

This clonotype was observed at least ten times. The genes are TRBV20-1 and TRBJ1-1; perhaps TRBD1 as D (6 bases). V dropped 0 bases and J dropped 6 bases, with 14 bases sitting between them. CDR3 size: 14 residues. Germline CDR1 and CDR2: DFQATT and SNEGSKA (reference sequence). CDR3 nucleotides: TGCAGTGCTAGAGACAGGGGTGGTCGACCTGAAGCTTTCTTT. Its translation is CSARDRGGRPEAFF.

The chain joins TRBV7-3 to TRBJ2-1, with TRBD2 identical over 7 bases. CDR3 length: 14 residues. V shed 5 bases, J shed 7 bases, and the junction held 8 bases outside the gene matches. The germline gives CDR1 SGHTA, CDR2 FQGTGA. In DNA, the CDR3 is TGTGCCAGCAGCCCCCCCGGGGAGGGTAATGAGCAGTTCTTC. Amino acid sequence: CASSPPGEGNEQFF.

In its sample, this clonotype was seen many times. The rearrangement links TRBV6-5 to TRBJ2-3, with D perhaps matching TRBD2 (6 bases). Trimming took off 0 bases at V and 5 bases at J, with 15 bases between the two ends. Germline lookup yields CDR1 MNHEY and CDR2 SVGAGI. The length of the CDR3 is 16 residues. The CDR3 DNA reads TGTGCCAGCAGTTACTCGGGGATGGGAGCGGGAGATACGCAGTATTTT. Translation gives CASSYSGMGAGDTQYF.

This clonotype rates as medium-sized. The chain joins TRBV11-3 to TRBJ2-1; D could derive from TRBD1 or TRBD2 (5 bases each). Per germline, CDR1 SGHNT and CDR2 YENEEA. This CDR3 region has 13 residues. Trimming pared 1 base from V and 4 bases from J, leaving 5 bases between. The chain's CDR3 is CASSLGGYNEQFF. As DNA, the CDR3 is TGTGCCAGCAGCTTAGGGGGGTACAATGAGCAGTTCTTC.

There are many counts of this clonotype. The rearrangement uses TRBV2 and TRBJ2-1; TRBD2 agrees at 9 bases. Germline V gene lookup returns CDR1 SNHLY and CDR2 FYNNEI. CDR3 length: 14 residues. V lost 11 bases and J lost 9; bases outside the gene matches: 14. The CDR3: CAVTGTSLFGEQFF. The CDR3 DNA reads TGTGCCGTCACCGGGACTAGCTTGTTCGGTGAGCAGTTCTTC.

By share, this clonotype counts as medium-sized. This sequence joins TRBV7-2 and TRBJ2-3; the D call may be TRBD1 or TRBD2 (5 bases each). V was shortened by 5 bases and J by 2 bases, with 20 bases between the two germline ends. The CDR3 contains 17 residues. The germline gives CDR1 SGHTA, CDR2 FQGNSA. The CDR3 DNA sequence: TGTGCCAGCAGCCCGAGGGTGGGGCTGGGAGCCACAGATACGCAGTATTTT. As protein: CASSPRVGLGATDTQYF.

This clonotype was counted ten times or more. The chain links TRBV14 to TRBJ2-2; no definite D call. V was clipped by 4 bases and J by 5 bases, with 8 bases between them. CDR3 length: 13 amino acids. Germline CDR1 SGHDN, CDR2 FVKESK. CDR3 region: CASSPTLTGELFF. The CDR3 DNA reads TGTGCCAGCAGCCCGACTTTGACCGGGGAGCTGTTTTTT.

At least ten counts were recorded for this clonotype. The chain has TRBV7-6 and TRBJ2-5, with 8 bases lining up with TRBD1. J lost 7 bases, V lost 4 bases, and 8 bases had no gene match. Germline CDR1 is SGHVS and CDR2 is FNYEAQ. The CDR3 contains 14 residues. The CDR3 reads CASSSTGQGWTQYF. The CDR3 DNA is TGTGCCAGCAGCTCAACCGGACAGGGATGGACCCAGTACTTC.

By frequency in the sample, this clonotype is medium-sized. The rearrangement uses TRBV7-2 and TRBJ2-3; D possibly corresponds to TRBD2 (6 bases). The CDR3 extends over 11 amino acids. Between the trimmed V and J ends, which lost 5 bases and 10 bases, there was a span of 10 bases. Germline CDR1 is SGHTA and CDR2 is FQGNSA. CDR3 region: CASSNGGAQYF. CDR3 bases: TGTGCCAGCAGCAATGGAGGGGCGCAGTATTTT.

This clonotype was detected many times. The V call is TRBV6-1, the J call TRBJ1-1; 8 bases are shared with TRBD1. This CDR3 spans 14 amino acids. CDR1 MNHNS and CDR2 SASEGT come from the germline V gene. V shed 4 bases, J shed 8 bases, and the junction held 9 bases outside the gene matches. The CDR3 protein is CASSAHQRDREAFF. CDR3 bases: TGTGCCAGCAGTGCCCACCAGAGGGACAGGGAAGCTTTCTTT.

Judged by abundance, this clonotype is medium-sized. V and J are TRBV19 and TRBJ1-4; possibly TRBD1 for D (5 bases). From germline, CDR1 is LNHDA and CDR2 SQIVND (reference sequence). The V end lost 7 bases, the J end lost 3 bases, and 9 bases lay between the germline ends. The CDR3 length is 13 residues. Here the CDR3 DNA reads TGTGCCAGTAATCGGGACCCTAATGAAAAACTGTTTTTT. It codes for CASNRDPNEKLFF.

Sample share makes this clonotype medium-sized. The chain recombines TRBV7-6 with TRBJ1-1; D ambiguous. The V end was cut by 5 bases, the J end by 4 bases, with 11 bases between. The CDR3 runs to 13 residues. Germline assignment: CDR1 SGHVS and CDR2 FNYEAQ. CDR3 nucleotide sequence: TGTGCCAGCAGCCAGCGGAGCGGCACTGAAGCTTTCTTT. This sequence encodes CASSQRSGTEAFF.

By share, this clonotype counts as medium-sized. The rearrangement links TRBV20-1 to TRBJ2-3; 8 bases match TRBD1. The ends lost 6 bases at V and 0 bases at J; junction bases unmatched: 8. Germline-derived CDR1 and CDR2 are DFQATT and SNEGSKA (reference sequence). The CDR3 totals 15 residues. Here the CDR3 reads CSAMDRVTSTDTQYF. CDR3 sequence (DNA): TGCAGTGCCATGGACAGGGTCACTAGCACAGATACGCAGTATTTT.